One and the same sample provided the 29 T cell receptor beta chains below, sequenced in a study of T cell responses to AZD1222 COVID-19 vaccine. The repertoire was sequenced with immunoSEQ multiplex PCR; TCRdb's copy has only in-frame clones and lacks some. The sample shows 90,000 to 120,000 clones, about 90% of them seen only once. The sample was peripheral blood, taken 28 days after the second AZD1222 dose. These receptor sequences come from an adult who received the AZD1222 COVID-19 vaccine.

This clone occurred once. The chain joins TRBV4-1 to TRBJ1-4, with 10 positions matching TRBD1. Trimming at V came to 4 bases and at J to 6 bases, leaving 5 bases not matched to a gene. CDR3 length: 15 residues. In germline, CDR1 is MGHRA, CDR2 YSYEKL. The DNA for the CDR3 is TGCGCCAGCAGCCGCATCGGACAGGGGGATGAAAAACTGTTTTTT. It yields the protein CASSRIGQGDEKLFF.

V usage is TRBV20-1 and J usage is TRBJ1-5; no reliable D call. CDR3 length: 14 residues. CDR1 DFQATT and CDR2 SNEGSKA come from the germline V gene (reference sequence). V lost 3 bases to trimming and J lost 2 bases, with 11 bases between them. The CDR3 is CSASTRWGNQPQHF. The CDR3 nucleotides read TGCAGTGCTAGTACTAGGTGGGGCAATCAGCCCCAGCATTTT.

The gene calls are TRBV5-1 and TRBJ1-4, with 7 bases matching TRBD1. There are 14 residues in the CDR3. CDR1 is SGHRS and CDR2 is YFSETQ in the germline V gene. The V gene end was trimmed by 3 bases and the J gene end by 6 bases; junction bases not matched to a gene: 5. The CDR3 nucleotides read TGCGCCAGCAGCTGGGACAGAGCCGATGAAAAACTGTTTTTT. It codes for CASSWDRADEKLFF. The full variable domain, its missing parts supplied by reference TRBV5-1 and TRBJ1-4, is KAGVTQTPRYLIKTRGQQVTLSCSPISGHRSVSWYQQTPGQGLQFLFEYFSETQRNKGNFPGRFSGRQFSNSRSEMNVSTLELGDSALYLCASSWDRADEKLFFGSGTQLSVL.

The V call is TRBV7-8, the J call TRBJ1-6; D unresolved. Germline V gene sequence: CDR1 SGHVS, CDR2 FQNEAQ. The CDR3 is 16 residues long. Trimming took off 3 bases at V and 0 bases at J, with 9 bases between the two ends. CDR3 nucleotide sequence: TGTGCCAGCAGCTTGGGCCGGATCTCCTATAATTCACCCCTCCACTTT. It encodes CASSLGRISYNSPLHF.

The chain has TRBV3-1 (or the pseudogene TRBV3-2) and TRBJ1-6; a possible D gene is TRBD1 (5 bases). The ends were cut back, 4 bases at V and 10 bases at J, with 20 bases in the middle. The CDR3 sequence is 16 residues long. Germline CDR1 and CDR2: LGHDT and YNNKEL (reference sequence). The CDR3 coding sequence is TGTGCCAGCAGCCCTAGTGCGGCAGGGCGTGCCTCACCCCTCCACTTT. This encodes CASSPSAAGRASPLHF.

The rearrangement joins TRBV3-1 (or the pseudogene TRBV3-2) to TRBJ1-1, with D unclear. V lost 1 base and J 11 bases, leaving 14 bases between the germline ends. This CDR3 spans 13 amino acids. Germline V lookup: CDR1 LGHDT, CDR2 YNNKEL (reference sequence). CDR3 nucleotides: TGTGCCAGCAGCCAAGTACAAGGGTCAGGTGCTTTCTTT. Translation: CASSQVQGSGAFF.

This rearrangement joins TRBV7-2 to TRBJ2-4, with 8 bases aligning to TRBD1. CDR1 is SGHTA, CDR2 FQGNSA, per germline. V trimming: 5 bases; J trimming: 4 bases; junction bases outside the gene matches: 7. This CDR3 is built from 15 residues. The CDR3 nucleotides read TGTGCCAGCAGCCCATCCCGGACAGGGAAAAACATTCAGTACTTC. Residues: CASSPSRTGKNIQYF.

This clone was seen just once. The chain employs TRBV9 and TRBJ2-5; D may correspond to TRBD1 or TRBD2 (6 bases each). V lost 4 bases and J lost 9, with 13 bases in between. The CDR3 has 12 residues. In germline, CDR1 is SGDLS, CDR2 YYNGEE. CDR3 residues: CASSLARGAQYF. The CDR3 DNA follows: TGTGCCAGCAGCCTCGCAAGGGGGGCCCAGTACTTC.

V and J are TRBV3-1 (or the pseudogene TRBV3-2) and TRBJ1-5; TRBD1 matches 9 bases. This CDR3 is built from 15 residues. Germline V CDR1 and CDR2: LGHDT, YNNKEL (reference sequence). V lost 4 bases to trimming and J lost 4 bases; unmatched junction nucleotides: 5. CDR3 DNA: TGTGCCAGCAGCCTGGGGACAGGGTGGAATCAGCCCCAGCATTTT. Its translation: CASSLGTGWNQPQHF.

The V gene is TRBV18, the J gene TRBJ1-1; no clear D gene. The CDR3 is made up of 13 amino acids. Germline assignment: CDR1 KGHSH and CDR2 LQKENI. Trimming left V 5 bases short and J 4 bases short, with 11 bases between. CDR3 nucleotide sequence: TGTGCCAGCTCAAATCGGGAGACCACTGAAGCTTTCTTT. Translation gives CASSNRETTEAFF.

The table lists this clone with a count of one. The V call is TRBV4-1, the J call TRBJ2-7; D call uncertain. The CDR3 is made up of 15 amino acids. Germline CDR1 and CDR2: MGHRA and YSYEKL. V lost 0 bases and J 0 bases, leaving 9 bases between the germline ends. The CDR3 loop reads CASSQDQTASYEQYF. For the CDR3, the DNA is TGCGCCAGCAGCCAAGATCAGACGGCCTCCTACGAGCAGTACTTC.

The chain recombines TRBV5-4 with TRBJ2-3; 11 bases agree with TRBD1. The CDR3 length is 19 residues. Trimming took 5 bases from V and 8 from J; bases not matched to a gene: 22. Germline V gene sequence: CDR1 SGHNT, CDR2 YYREEE (reference sequence). Here the CDR3 reads CASRPGQGADWGPLGTQYF. The CDR3 nucleotides are TGTGCCAGCAGGCCCGGACAGGGGGCGGACTGGGGCCCATTGGGTACGCAGTATTTT. The entire variable domain, with the rest obtained from reference TRBV5-4 and TRBJ2-3, is as follows: ETGVTQSPTHLIKTRGQQVTLRCSSQSGHNTVSWYQQALGQGPQFIFQYYREEENGRGNFPPRFSGLQFPNYSSELNVNALELDDSALYLCASRPGQGADWGPLGTQYFGPGTRLTVL.

This chain uses TRBV28 with TRBJ1-5; 10 bases are shared with TRBD1. This CDR3 has 17 amino acids. Trimming took 8 bases from V and 11 from J; bases not matched to a gene: 21. Looked up from germline, CDR1 is MDHEN and CDR2 is SYDVKM. CDR3 amino acids: CASGSNRQGAYRSSQHF. The CDR3 bases are TGTGCCAGCGGGTCAAATAGACAGGGGGCTTATCGGTCGTCCCAGCATTTT. The full variable domain, completed using reference TRBV28 and TRBJ1-5, is DVKVTQSSRYLVKRTGEKVFLECVQDMDHENMFWYRQDPGLGLRLIYFSYDVKMKEKGDIPEGYSVSREKKERFSLILESASTNQTSMYLCASGSNRQGAYRSSQHFGDGTRLSIL.

V gene TRBV10-2 combines with J gene TRBJ1-1; tentatively, D is TRBD1 (6 bases). This CDR3 is 14 amino acids long. Per the germline V gene, CDR1 is WSHSY and CDR2 is SAAADI. The V end lost 7 bases, the J end lost 4 bases, and 16 bases lay between the germline ends. CDR3 loop: CASTAIEGGTEAFF. The DNA of the CDR3 is TGCGCCAGCACTGCGATTGAGGGGGGCACTGAAGCTTTCTTT.

This chain connects TRBV19 to TRBJ2-5, with TRBD1 identical over 10 bases. V gave up 4 bases and J gave up 6 bases; unmatched junction bases: 8. This CDR3 is 15 amino acids long. CDR1 LNHDA and CDR2 SQIVND come from the germline V gene (reference sequence). The CDR3 loop reads CASSKGQGSVKTQYF. DNA of the CDR3: TGTGCCAGTAGTAAGGGACAGGGGTCGGTGAAGACCCAGTACTTC.

CDR3 coding DNA: TGTGCCAGCAGCCGCAGGACGACAGGGGGCGAAAATGAAAAACTGTTTTTT. Residues: CASSRRTTGGENEKLFF. The gene calls are TRBV7-9 and TRBJ1-4, with 10 bases aligning to TRBD1. The germline CDR1 and CDR2 sequences are SEHNR and FQNEAQ (reference sequence). The J segment lost 5 bases and the V segment lost 5 bases, leaving 11 bases of the junction unmatched. The CDR3 has 17 amino acids.

This chain uses TRBV10-2 with TRBJ1-5, with D uncertain. Trimming pared 6 bases from V and 9 bases from J, leaving 15 bases between. This CDR3 is built from 13 residues. Germline V lookup: CDR1 WSHSY, CDR2 SAAADI. CDR3 loop: CASRLGPAGPQHF. The DNA for the CDR3 is TGCGCCAGCAGATTGGGCCCCGCGGGGCCCCAGCATTTT.

CDR3 DNA: TGTGCCAGCAGCCAAGGGCTGACAGGGGACCAGCCCCAGCATTTT. Translating it yields CASSQGLTGDQPQHF. The chain links TRBV4-2 to TRBJ1-5; 8 bases are shared with TRBD1. The V gene's germline CDR1 is LGHNA and CDR2 YNFKEQ. With V trimmed by 1 base and J by 7 bases, 6 bases remained unmatched. This CDR3 contains 15 residues.

This rearrangement joins TRBV19 to TRBJ2-2, with D uncertain. V gave up 1 base and J gave up 6 bases, with 6 bases separating them. Germline values: CDR1 LNHDA, CDR2 SQIVND (reference sequence). This CDR3 spans 13 amino acids. Here the CDR3 DNA reads TGTGCCAGTAGTATAGTCACAGCCGGGGAGCTGTTTTTT. Translation: CASSIVTAGELFF.

J is TRBJ2-7 and V is TRBV5-1, with TRBD1 matching over 7 bases. Germline CDR1 and CDR2: SGHRS and YFSETQ. This CDR3 has 13 residues. Trimming removed 4 bases from V and 3 bases from J; junction bases left unmatched: 4. CDR3 region: CASSRAGGYEQYF. CDR3 in DNA: TGCGCCAGCAGCCGAGCAGGGGGCTACGAGCAGTACTTC.

The CDR3 bases are TGTGCCAGCAGCTTGGTAGGGGGTATGGCTGGCTACACCTTC. Residues: CASSLVGGMAGYTF. This chain uses TRBV5-4 with TRBJ1-2, with a tentative D call TRBD1 (6 bases). Per the germline V gene, CDR1 is SGHNT and CDR2 is YYREEE (reference sequence). Trimming took 0 bases from V and 7 from J, leaving 13 bases between them. CDR3 size: 14 residues.

The J gene is TRBJ1-2, the V gene TRBV28; 9 bases line up with TRBD1. This CDR3 comprises 15 residues. Trimming at V came to 7 bases and at J to 0 bases, leaving 6 bases not matched to a gene. Germline CDR1 reads MDHEN; CDR2 reads SYDVKM. This CDR3 is CASTDRGEANYGYTF. The CDR3 bases are TGTGCCAGCACGGACAGGGGAGAAGCTAACTATGGCTACACCTTC.

In this sample, this clone turned up once. The chain employs TRBV5-4 and TRBJ2-2; 8 bases match TRBD2. This CDR3 has 16 amino acids. V was clipped by 0 bases and J by 6 bases; unmatched bases: 7. The V gene's germline CDR1 is SGHNT and CDR2 YYREEE (reference sequence). The CDR3 protein is CASSLGAGVKAGELFF. For the CDR3, the DNA is TGTGCCAGCAGCTTGGGAGCGGGAGTAAAAGCCGGGGAGCTGTTTTTT.

The J gene is TRBJ1-2, the V gene TRBV4-1; 10 bases are a match to TRBD1. The germline V gene has CDR1 MGHRA and CDR2 YSYEKL. CDR3 length: 14 residues. Losses at the gene ends were 5 bases for V and 4 bases for J; bases not matched to a gene: 4. Written as DNA, the CDR3 is TGCGCCAGCAGCGGGACAGGGGACGTCTATGGCTACACCTTC. Translating gives CASSGTGDVYGYTF.

The gene calls are TRBV5-4 and TRBJ1-5; TRBD1 is a possible D gene (6 bases). This CDR3 contains 15 residues. Germline V gene data show CDR1 as SGHNT and CDR2 as YYREEE (reference sequence). V was clipped by 1 base and J by 4 bases, with 12 bases between them. The CDR3 DNA sequence: TGTGCCAGCAGCTTGTATCCGGACAGTAATCAGCCCCAGCATTTT. It encodes CASSLYPDSNQPQHF.

The chain uses TRBV3-1 (or the pseudogene TRBV3-2) and TRBJ2-2; 9 bases line up with TRBD2. Germline V gene data show CDR1 as LGHDT and CDR2 as YNNKEL (reference sequence). After removal of 1 base from V and 5 bases from J, the junction contained 5 bases not matched to a gene. This CDR3 has 16 amino acids. The CDR3 coding sequence is TGTGCCAGCAGCCAAGGGCTAGCGGGAAAGACCGGGGAGCTGTTTTTT. Translation: CASSQGLAGKTGELFF.

The J gene is TRBJ2-7, the V gene TRBV3-1 (or the pseudogene TRBV3-2); D unresolved. Germline assignment: CDR1 LGHDT and CDR2 YNNKEL (reference sequence). The V gene lost 3 bases and the J gene lost 3 bases, with 15 bases spanning the gap. The CDR3 covers 15 residues. The CDR3 sequence: CASSQGATNIYEQYF. The CDR3 nucleotides read TGTGCCAGCAGCCAGGGTGCCACTAATATCTACGAGCAGTACTTC.

A note on this clone: An end of the junction differs from the germline gene, which may be a read error. The genes are TRBV2 and TRBJ1-1; D gene unclear. The germline V gene has CDR1 SNHLY and CDR2 FYNNEI. CDR3 size: 14 residues. CDR3 sequence reads: CASSQAPSDTEAFF. In nucleotides, the CDR3 is TGTGCCAGCAGTCAAGCACCCTCAGACACTGAAGCTTTCTTT.

This clone showed up just once. The rearrangement uses TRBV7-2 and TRBJ1-5; 8 bases are a match to TRBD1. This CDR3 is built from 16 residues. The V segment lost 4 bases and the J segment 3 bases; nucleotides outside the gene matches: 8. Germline values: CDR1 SGHTA, CDR2 FQGNSA. For the CDR3, the DNA is TGTGCCAGCAGCTCGAGGACAGGGCTGGACAATCAGCCCCAGCATTTT. Encoded protein: CASSSRTGLDNQPQHF.